What follows are 16 T cell receptor beta chains derived from one specimen sequenced in a study of T cell responses to AZD1222 COVID-19 vaccine (dated by TCRdb to the early 2020s). Libraries were prepared through the immunoSEQ multiplex PCR assay. TCRdb stores this immuneACCESS table with in-frame sequences only. Part of the clones is absent; in the studies checked, under half of the shortfall reflects unresolved V genes, and no reason is known for the rest. In this sample the table shows approximately 130,000 clones, approximately 93% of which occur a single time. Jointly, the top ten make up around 3.1% of the sample. Sample time point, as interpreted from the label and publication: baseline before first vaccination. This material consisted of peripheral blood, taken on day 0 of AZD1222 vaccination. Source of these receptors: an adult in good health.

This chain uses TRBV12-3 or TRBV12-4 with TRBJ1-1; D is unclear. Trimming removed 6 bases at V and 6 bases at J, with 14 bases between. The CDR3 loop spans 13 amino acids. CDR3 coding DNA: TGTGCCAGCAGGGTAGACGTAGACGCTGAAGCTTTCTTT. This translates into CASRVDVDAEAFF.

The chain recombines TRBV25-1 with TRBJ1-4; maybe TRBD1 (6 bases). The CDR3 runs to 14 residues. V lost 3 bases and J lost 3, with 8 bases in between. CDR1 is MGHDK, CDR2 SYGVNS, per germline. This CDR3 is CASSEDRANEKLFF. Written as DNA, the CDR3 is TGTGCCAGCAGTGAGGACAGAGCTAATGAAAAACTGTTTTTT.

The rearrangement joins TRBV4-1 to TRBJ2-7; a weak D match, TRBD2 (6 bases). CDR3 length: 15 amino acids. From germline, CDR1 is MGHRA and CDR2 YSYEKL. Trimming stripped 0 bases from V and 4 bases from J, with 13 bases between. CDR3 residues: CASSQEGLAPYEQYF. For the CDR3, the DNA is TGCGCCAGCAGCCAAGAAGGGCTAGCGCCTTACGAGCAGTACTTC.

About this clone: At one end the junction does not follow the germline gene, possibly because of a read error. V usage is TRBV7-7 and J usage is TRBJ2-5; D gene unclear. The length of the CDR3 is 12 residues. Looked up from germline, CDR1 is SSHAT and CDR2 is FNYEAQ (reference sequence). CDR3 amino acids: CASSSTGKTQYF. In nucleotides, the CDR3 is TGTGCTAGCAGCTCGACCGGAAAGACCCAGTACTTC.

The J gene is TRBJ1-1, the V gene TRBV7-2; maybe TRBD1 (5 bases). There are 14 residues in the CDR3. Germline CDR1 SGHTA, CDR2 FQGNSA. V lost 5 bases to trimming and J lost 4 bases, with 14 bases between them. The CDR3 here is CASSLHDGGTEAFF. The CDR3 DNA sequence: TGTGCCAGCAGCCTGCACGACGGGGGCACTGAAGCTTTCTTT.

This rearrangement joins TRBV5-4 to TRBJ2-1, with 8 bases identical to TRBD2. V trimming: 0 bases; J trimming: 5 bases; junction bases outside the gene matches: 4. This CDR3 comprises 15 residues. Germline V gives CDR1 SGHNT, CDR2 YYREEE (reference sequence). The CDR3 here is CASSLERELNNEQFF. CDR3 coding DNA: TGTGCCAGCAGCTTGGAGCGGGAGCTAAACAATGAGCAGTTCTTC.

The chain is built from TRBV11-2 and TRBJ1-2, with 7 bases identical to TRBD1. V gave up 5 bases and J gave up 3 bases; unmatched junction bases: 6. The CDR3 loop spans 14 amino acids. Germline values: CDR1 SGHAT, CDR2 FQNNGV. In nucleotides, the CDR3 is TGTGCCAGCAGCGCTATCAGGGGGGACTATGGCTACACCTTC. The encoded protein is CASSAIRGDYGYTF.

DNA of the CDR3: TGTGCCTGGAGTGTACTGGCAGAAGATGGCTACACCTTC. This encodes CAWSVLAEDGYTF. The chain links TRBV30 to TRBJ1-2; D gene ambiguous. The CDR3 contains 13 residues. V was pared by 0 bases and J by 6 bases, with 11 bases between. CDR1 and CDR2 (germline): GTSNPN, SVGIG (reference sequence).

The chain employs TRBV28 and TRBJ2-7; D perhaps matches TRBD1 (6 bases). There are 13 residues in the CDR3. Trimming left V 8 bases short and J 7 bases short, with 18 bases between. CDR1 MDHEN and CDR2 SYDVKM come from the germline V gene. Written as DNA, the CDR3 is TGTGCCAGCCGAATACAGGGCGGTGGGGAGCAGTACTTC. Amino acids: CASRIQGGGEQYF.

This sequence joins TRBV5-1 and TRBJ2-1, with D hard to call. The CDR3 loop spans 14 amino acids. Trimming removed 0 bases from V and 5 bases from J, with 9 bases in between. Germline values: CDR1 SGHRS, CDR2 YFSETQ. CDR3 loop: CASSLELSDNEQFF. In DNA form, the CDR3 reads TGCGCCAGCAGCTTGGAACTTTCTGACAATGAGCAGTTCTTC.

The V gene is TRBV7-6, the J gene TRBJ2-7; 12 bases match TRBD2. With V trimmed by 2 bases and J by 6 bases, 5 bases remained unmatched. This CDR3 is built from 15 residues. The germline CDR1 and CDR2 sequences are SGHVS and FNYEAQ. CDR3 residues: CASSLMTSGRSEQYF. The DNA for the CDR3 is TGTGCCAGCAGCTTAATGACTAGCGGGAGAAGCGAGCAGTACTTC.

The V call is TRBV23-1, the J call TRBJ1-2, with a weak D call TRBD1 (6 bases). TRBV23-1 is placed among ORFs of uncertain function. The V and J ends lost 9 bases and 7 bases respectively, with 12 bases between them. The CDR3 has 11 residues. The CDR3 sequence is CARGGVVGYTF. In nucleotides, the CDR3 is TGCGCCAGGGGGGGCGTGGTTGGCTACACCTTC.

This sequence joins TRBV28 and TRBJ1-2; D is undetermined. Trimming took 2 bases from V and 5 from J, leaving 18 bases between them. Germline V lookup: CDR1 MDHEN, CDR2 SYDVKM. There are 16 residues in the CDR3. CDR3 in amino acids: CASSLMGFEGDYGYTF. In DNA, the CDR3 is TGTGCCAGCAGTTTAATGGGGTTTGAGGGAGATTATGGCTACACCTTC.

The CDR3 sequence: CASSPRNTGNEQFF. CDR3 nucleotide sequence: TGTGCCAGCTCACCACGTAACACAGGCAATGAGCAGTTCTTC. This chain links TRBV18 with TRBJ2-1; weak D call: TRBD1 (5 bases). This CDR3 spans 14 amino acids. The germline V gene encodes CDR1 KGHSH and CDR2 LQKENI. Trimming shortened V by 1 base and J by 6 bases, and 10 bases separated the two germline ends. Variable domain in full (rest from reference TRBV18 and TRBJ2-1): NAGVMQNPRHLVRRRGQEARLRCSPMKGHSHVYWYRQLPEEGLKFMVYLQKENIIDESGMPKERFSAEFPKEGPSILRIQQVVRGDSAAYFCASSPRNTGNEQFFGPGTRLTVL.

The chain couples TRBV24-1 to TRBJ2-3, with a tentative D call TRBD1 (8 bases). The CDR3 contains 16 residues. V lost 4 bases, J lost 3 bases, and 16 bases lay in between. The germline V gene has CDR1 KGHDR and CDR2 SFDVKD. CDR3 region: CATSDPGQGGTDTQYF. In DNA, the CDR3 is TGTGCCACCAGTGACCCTGGACAGGGAGGGACAGATACGCAGTATTTT.

The chain has TRBV6-2 or TRBV6-3 and TRBJ1-1; D might be TRBD1 (5 bases). The CDR3 contains 13 residues. The V end lost 8 bases, the J end lost 11 bases, and 21 bases lay between the germline ends. The germline V gene encodes CDR1 MNHEY and CDR2 SVGEGT. The CDR3 region has the DNA TGTGCCAGCTGCCTATTTCAGGGTTTATCCGCTTTCTTT. Translating gives CASCLFQGLSAFF.